Each of the 5 T cell receptor beta chains below was sequenced from the same sample in a study of shared clonotypes between healthy human individuals. Generated by immunoSEQ multiplex PCR, the TCRdb table keeps only in-frame clones and is missing some. The table has 1.6 million or so clones, around 95% seen once. Sequences were obtained from naive CD4+ T cells sorted from blood. The sample's subset: CD45RA+ positively selected. The source of these receptors is a man aged 25 to 40 in good health.

The rearrangement links TRBV9 to TRBJ2-1, with TRBD2 as a possible D gene (6 bases). Trimming took 0 bases from V and 6 from J, leaving 13 bases between them. Germline CDR1 SGDLS, CDR2 YYNGEE. This CDR3 has 15 amino acids. The CDR3 sequence is CASSVETSGINEQFF. The DNA of the CDR3 is TGTGCCAGCAGCGTAGAGACTAGTGGGATCAATGAGCAGTTCTTC.

V usage is TRBV9 and J usage is TRBJ2-2; 8 bases map to TRBD1. The CDR3 sequence is 17 residues long. Germline V gene lookup returns CDR1 SGDLS and CDR2 YYNGEE. With 3 bases clipped from V and 4 bases from J, the junction kept 11 bases outside the gene matches. The CDR3: CASSGRTGLFGTGELFF. CDR3 bases: TGTGCCAGCAGCGGCCGGACAGGGCTTTTTGGCACCGGGGAGCTGTTTTTT.

The chain is built from TRBV6-5 and TRBJ1-2; perhaps TRBD1 as D (5 bases). The ends were cut back, 5 bases at V and 12 bases at J, with 19 bases in the middle. The CDR3 extends over 13 amino acids. Germline lookup yields CDR1 MNHEY and CDR2 SVGAGI. This chain's CDR3 is CASSPRDPRLHTF. The CDR3 DNA is TGTGCCAGCAGTCCCCGGGACCCTCGTCTACACACCTTC.

This chain connects TRBV5-1 to TRBJ2-3, with 8 bases matching TRBD2. Per germline, CDR1 SGHRS and CDR2 YFSETQ. CDR3 length: 15 residues. V dropped 4 bases and J dropped 0; count of bases not matched to a gene: 4. CDR3 sequence reads: CASSRGGSSTDTQYF. The CDR3 DNA sequence: TGCGCCAGCAGCCGGGGGGGCTCGAGCACAGATACGCAGTATTTT.

The chain employs TRBV19 and TRBJ1-3; no definite D call. Germline-derived CDR1 and CDR2 are LNHDA and SQIVND (reference sequence). There are 13 residues in the CDR3. Trimming took off 5 bases at V and 8 bases at J, with 13 bases between the two ends. This CDR3 reads CASSLRPVDTIYF. CDR3 bases: TGTGCCAGTAGTCTGCGACCTGTGGACACCATATATTTT.